This T cell receptor beta chain was obtained from a study of cytomegalovirus exposure and HLA in healthy donors (dated by TCRdb to about 2017). Study-wide context: An earlier analysis of approximately 590 of the donors reported about 250 Gb of sequence data and some 100 million unique TCR beta sequences from around 200 million T cells. An early release covering roughly 600 HLA-typed donors comprised about 300 gigabases of sequencing data and approximately 85 million unique TCR sequences. The genetic ancestry cluster associated with self-reported Caucasian donors included around four fifths of the 300 to 400 genotyped donors. The aim of the study was to test whether cataloging public T cell receptors could identify signatures of past pathogen exposure. The study profiled the T cell repertoires of 666 subjects by immunosequencing and related them to cytomegalovirus serostatus. Besides the first cohort of more than 650 subjects, a separate validation cohort made up of 120 different subjects was used. High-throughput TCR immunosequencing, statistical association of individual TCRs with disease status, and machine learning were combined to predict cytomegalovirus infection status. To study patterns of TCR occurrence, a later analysis re-analyzed previously published TCR beta repertoires from several hundred donors and added high-resolution HLA genotyping. Rather than drawing on any new phenotypic data, the later analysis identified candidate immune exposures from TCR beta sequences and the way those sequences occurred across donors. In an earlier analysis of roughly 580 of the donors, high-throughput TCR beta sequencing was used to judge whether each TCR beta V gene segment behaved as functional or pseudogenic. Donor age, sex, ethnicity and CMV serostatus were compiled alongside the repertoire data. A later genetic analysis used genome-wide SNP genotypes for about 65% of the roughly 700 donors, treating that subset as a discovery cohort. All discovery cohort repertoires had been generated using a single sequencing platform. HLA typing covered class I and class II loci at four-digit resolution. The number of donors typed differed by locus, with 629-630 for A, B, C, DRB1 and DQB1, over 500 for DQA1, 606 for DPA1, and around 450 for DPB1. A few DR-DQ haplotypes were treated as single units for association and clustering because of strong linkage in the cohort. Among 350 to 400 genotyped donors of the cohort, an average of around 240,000 unique TCR beta nucleotide sequences were sequenced per donor, around 20% of them non-productive. The paper as a whole reports these results and caveats: For the cohort, immune exposure information was limited to CMV serostatus. In a later analysis, several top co-occurrence clusters were reported to appear linked to parvovirus B19, influenza, CMV and Epstein-Barr virus. Sequencing depth was assumed to be roughly uniform across donors in the presence/absence analyses, though that assumption may not hold. While some public TCRs were present in many individuals, most TCR sequences turned up only very rarely across donors. When HLA alleles, especially DR and DQ, strongly co-occurred, TCR associations were difficult to assign to individual alleles. According to the authors, the approach could potentially be generalized to other disease states and immunological phenotypes. Because some donors lacked HLA typing at each locus, the association tests relied only on the typed subset. In a later analysis, HLA-associated TCR beta chains showed more clonal expansion and lower generation probabilities than non-associated chains that were equally common. A further reported finding was that TCR beta sequences accurately predicted the HLA-A and HLA-B alleles for most subjects in the first cohort. Correlated functional status among segregating V segments might reflect linkage disequilibrium, but an unknown experimental factor could not be ruled out. A later genetic analysis associated a missense DCLRE1C variant with V-gene and J-gene trimming of TCR beta chains, and an independent cohort replicated the association. Roughly 17 rarely observed V segments, including chromosome 9 orphons, were excluded from the earlier analysis of several hundred of the donors because counts were too low. The classifier was reported to diagnose cytomegalovirus status with high specificity and sensitivity in both the original and validation cohorts. A few of the identified cytomegalovirus-associated TCR beta chains were confirmed in vitro to be specific for cytomegalovirus antigens. In a later analysis, the rate of TCR association differed among HLA loci, with DRB1 alleles having the most associated TCRs and HLA-C alleles having the fewest. In this cohort, only TCR beta chains were sequenced, and detectable features were limited by the absence of alpha or paired-chain data. According to a later analysis, most CMV-associated TCR beta chains appeared to be HLA-restricted, and the HLA associations seemed to be driven largely by CMV exposure. The study listed 164 TCR beta chains as associated with cytomegalovirus. A group of highly shared sequence variants was considered likely to be a technical artifact of the sequencing pipeline. In a later genetic analysis, fewer N-insertions in productive TCRs were reported among donors in an Asian-associated ancestry cluster than the roughly 670-donor mean. Broadly in line with IMGT annotations, most TCR beta V segments showed up in productive rearrangements about 87% or about 30% of the time in an earlier analysis of roughly 590 of the donors. A later analysis associated 16,951 TCR beta sequences with specific HLA alleles at a false discovery rate of 0.05.

The cohort consisted of 666 healthy bone marrow donors. At the time of sampling, all cohort members were nominally healthy, though unrecorded immune exposures were likely present. The donor tested CMV seronegative and was one of the 352 seronegative cohort members. Each donor provided a peripheral blood sample, and peripheral blood mononuclear cells were used for TCR beta sequencing. Genomic DNA extraction from the blood cell samples was performed with the Qiagen DNeasy Blood Extraction Kit. Comment on this clone: The clone's antigen remains unknown.

Library prep was done by the immunoSEQ multiplex PCR assay. For the multiplex PCR, a mixture combining 60 forward primers for TCR Vbeta segments and 13 reverse primers for TCR Jbeta segments was used. Amplification of the CDR3 region of rearranged TCR beta genes was performed with a multiplex PCR assay on genomic DNA. The Illumina HiSeq System was used to sequence the amplified TCR beta libraries as 87-base-pair reads. Turning to the authors' computational methods: Across the 700 or so repertoires, a later analysis counted roughly 84 million unique TCR beta chains, 9.5 million to 13 million of which were shared by at least two donors. Raw reads were error-corrected and collapsed into unique sequences with a nearest-neighbor algorithm that merged closely related sequences to remove PCR and sequencing errors. CDR3 sequences were aligned to IMGT reference sequences to assign V, D and J gene segments. For a sequence to be retained, a match of at least six nucleotides to both a V gene segment and a J gene segment was required. A rearrangement counted as productive if the CDR3 had no stop codons and remained in frame with V and J, and every other rearrangement counted as non-productive. CDR3 was defined by IMGT convention, running from the second conserved V-encoded cysteine to the conserved J-encoded phenylalanine. The earlier analysis of about 560 of the donors excluded any sequence lacking an unambiguous match to a single V gene segment. An earlier analysis of 587 of the donors classified V segments as functional when productive rearrangements were above 56.7% and as segregating when the standard deviation between donors was above 5%. A statistical classification framework was built for diagnosing cytomegalovirus status from the catalog of TCR beta chain sequences. V and J gene assignment, in a later analysis, came from comparing TCR nucleotide sequences with IMGT/GENE-DB human TR gene sequences. In a later analysis, CDR3 sequences and most-parsimonious VDJ recombination scenarios were assigned using the TCRdist pipeline. In a later analysis, every TCR beta chain was defined by the combination of its CDR3 amino acid sequence and its V-gene family, and reads without a unique V-gene family were dropped. In a later analysis, 450 to 600 highly shared, low-generation-probability nucleotide sequences were removed to address suspected cross-contamination and a sequencing artifact. In a later analysis, a clonal expansion index for each public chain was calculated from normalized within-repertoire ranks of inferred template counts. In a later analysis, generation probabilities were computed with a VDJ recombination model fitted to out-of-frame rearrangements, and the resulting probabilities were checked against IGoR. In a later analysis, TCR-TCR, TCR-HLA and TCR-CMV co-occurrence was scored with hypergeometric tests, and a repertoire-size bias correction was applied to TCR pairs. False discovery rates were estimated in a later analysis by permuting HLA or CMV assignments 20 times. In a later analysis, co-occurring TCRs were grouped using DBSCAN, and TCRdist sequence similarity was added for clustering within HLA-allele-positive subsets. For co-occurrence clustering, repertoires with fewer than 30,000 or more than 120,000 public chains were excluded, along with four or five repertoires with anomalous nucleotide sharing. Not all clones reach the TCRdb copy of this immuneACCESS table, which keeps in-frame sequences only. Checked studies attribute under half of the gap to unresolved V genes and leave the rest unexplained. The DNA gave D and trimming, while V, J and clone size come from that table. This sample's listing comprises 130,000 to 150,000 clones. Approximately 1% of the sample lies in the top ten.

Sequences were obtained from PBMCs. The origin of this receptor is a male donor in good health and CMV-seronegative.

The encoded CDR3 is CASGEAGRLLVENQPQHF. The DNA reads as follows: TGTGCCAGTGGGGAGGCAGGGCGGCTTTTAGTTGAGAATCAGCCCCAGCATTTT. This chain is built from TRBV19 and TRBJ1-5, with TRBD1 perhaps the D gene, on 5 matching bases. The CDR3 covers 18 residues, taking in both the cysteine and the phenylalanine. Kept here is only the CDR3 DNA, which spans 54 bases and is read in frame from base 1. At the junction V is shortened by 8 bases and J by 4 bases, with 27 bases in between. Sequences LNHDA (CDR1) and SQIVND (CDR2) are obtained from the germline V gene (reference sequence).